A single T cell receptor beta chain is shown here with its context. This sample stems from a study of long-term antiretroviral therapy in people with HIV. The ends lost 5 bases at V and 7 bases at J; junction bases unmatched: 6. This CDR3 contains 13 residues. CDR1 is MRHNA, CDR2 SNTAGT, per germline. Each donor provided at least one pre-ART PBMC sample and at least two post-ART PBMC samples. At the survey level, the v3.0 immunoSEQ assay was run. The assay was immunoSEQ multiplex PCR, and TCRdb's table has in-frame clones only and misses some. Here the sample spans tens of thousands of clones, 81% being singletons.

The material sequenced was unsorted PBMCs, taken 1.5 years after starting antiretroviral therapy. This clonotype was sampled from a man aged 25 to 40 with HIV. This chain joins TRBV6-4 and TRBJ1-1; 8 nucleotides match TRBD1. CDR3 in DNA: TGTGCCAGCAGTATGACAGGGGATGGTGAAGCTTTCTTT. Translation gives CASSMTGDGEAFF.